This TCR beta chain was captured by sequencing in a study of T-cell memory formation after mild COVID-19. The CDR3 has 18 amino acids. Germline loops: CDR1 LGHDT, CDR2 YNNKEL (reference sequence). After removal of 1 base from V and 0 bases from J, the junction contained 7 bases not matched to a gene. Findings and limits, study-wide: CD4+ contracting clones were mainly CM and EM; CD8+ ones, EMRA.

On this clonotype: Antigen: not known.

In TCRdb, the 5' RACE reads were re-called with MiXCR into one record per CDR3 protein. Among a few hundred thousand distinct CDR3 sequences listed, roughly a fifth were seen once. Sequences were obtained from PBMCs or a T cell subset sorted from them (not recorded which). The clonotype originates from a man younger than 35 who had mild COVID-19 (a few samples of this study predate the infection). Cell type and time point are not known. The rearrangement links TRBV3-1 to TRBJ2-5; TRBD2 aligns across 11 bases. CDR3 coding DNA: TGTGCCAGCAGCCAAGGCCTACTAGCGGGGGAGTACCAAGAGACCCAGTACTTC. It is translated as CASSQGLLAGEYQETQYF.